This T cell receptor (beta chain) is drawn from a study of blood T cell repertoires in COVID-19. Study-level information: Specimens from acute and convalescent COVID-19 originated in the United States, Italy and Spain. PBMCs, B-cell-depleted T cells, or T cells were the source of the cDNA or gDNA that made up the material.

In the original processing: Reference gene primer amplification gave estimated nucleated cell counts. Repertoires were generated with immunoSEQ multiplex PCR, while TCRdb's copy carries only in-frame clones and drops some. V and J calls plus clone size are reproduced from that table; the DNA served to infer D and trimming. The sample includes just over 85,000 clones, roughly 87% seen only once; the top ten take under 10%. The clonotype comes from a man aged 45-65 years with acute or convalescent COVID-19. Sequenced sample: peripheral blood.

CDR3 nucleotides: TGCGCCAGCAGCTTGGGTATGCGGCAGGGGGCAGATACGCAGTATTTT. Amino acid sequence: CASSLGMRQGADTQYF. This chain uses TRBV5-1 with TRBJ2-3, with TRBD1 matching 7 bases. Per germline, CDR1 SGHRS and CDR2 YFSETQ. V lost 0 bases to trimming and J lost 4 bases; unmatched junction nucleotides: 8. The CDR3 contains 16 residues.